Presented here are 2 T cell receptor beta chains from one specimen sequenced in a study of T cell repertoires in cytomegalovirus infection. Using its own MiXCR run on the reads, TCRdb lists one record per CDR3 protein. This table holds fewer than 900,000 distinct CDR3 sequences, around 29% found once. No antigen is known for these receptors. The sample here was cultured CD8+ T cells from PBMCs, taken from culture after CMV antigen stimulation. The receptors were sampled from a human donor in good health (CMV status not recorded). Some clones in this sample may be carry-over from other donors' samples.

The J gene is TRBJ1-2, the V gene TRBV19; TRBD1 agrees at 7 bases. Germline V lookup: CDR1 LNHDA, CDR2 SQIVND (reference sequence). The CDR3 sequence is 15 residues long. V was pared by 7 bases and J by 4 bases, with 12 bases of the junction left unmatched. The CDR3 DNA is TGTGCCAGTATTGGGACAGCCCAAGGTGGCTATGGCTACACCTTC. It specifies CASIGTAQGGYGYTF.

The chain employs TRBV18 and TRBJ2-1; D call uncertain. This CDR3 region has 11 residues. V was cut by 5 bases and J by 12 bases, with 11 bases left in between. Germline loops: CDR1 KGHSH, CDR2 LQKENI. CDR3 nucleotides: TGTGCCAGCTCAAATGCGTCGGGGCAGTTCTTC. Translating gives CASSNASGQFF.